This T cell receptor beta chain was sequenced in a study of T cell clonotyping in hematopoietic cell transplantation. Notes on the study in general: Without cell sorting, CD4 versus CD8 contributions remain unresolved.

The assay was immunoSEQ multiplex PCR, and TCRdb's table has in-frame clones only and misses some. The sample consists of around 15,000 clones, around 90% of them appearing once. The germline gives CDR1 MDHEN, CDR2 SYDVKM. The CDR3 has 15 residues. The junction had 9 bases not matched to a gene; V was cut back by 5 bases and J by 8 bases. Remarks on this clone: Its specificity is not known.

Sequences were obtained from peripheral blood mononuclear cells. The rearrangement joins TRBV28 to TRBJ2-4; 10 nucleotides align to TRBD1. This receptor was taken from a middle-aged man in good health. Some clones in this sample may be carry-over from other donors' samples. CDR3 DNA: TGTGCCAGCAGTGGCAGACAGGGGGCAGGGTACATTCAGTACTTC. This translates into CASSGRQGAGYIQYF.